The T cell receptor (beta chain) described here comes from a study of identical twins. TCRdb re-analysed the 5' RACE reads in MiXCR, keeping a single row per CDR3 protein. The sample has fewer than 900,000 distinct CDR3 sequences; 21% are singletons. This clonotype has a count of ten or more. This CDR3 has 16 amino acids. Losses at the gene ends were 0 bases for V and 4 bases for J; bases not matched to a gene: 5. Germline V lookup: CDR1 MNHEY, CDR2 SVGAGI. Another study also made use of these data, one on T cells expressing NK-cell markers. That work contributes: Seven of the eight sequenced donors were classified as HCMV-seropositive, and one was classified as seronegative.

The chain is built from TRBV6-5 and TRBJ2-4; 8 nucleotides line up with TRBD2. The sequenced sample consisted of PBMCs. The receptor was isolated from a woman aged 18-29 years in good health. CDR3 nucleotides: TGTGCCAGCAGTTACTCGATAGCGGGGTCGAAAAACATTCAGTACTTC. This codes for CASSYSIAGSKNIQYF.